This is a list of T cell receptor beta chains from one sample in a study of T cells in Graves' hyperthyroidism and ophthalmopathy. TCRdb re-derived calls from the multiplex PCR reads in MiXCR, one entry per CDR3 protein. This table holds hundreds of thousands of distinct CDR3 sequences, around 19% found once. Material: blood. Source of these receptors: a woman aged 45-59 years with Graves' hyperthyroidism that later progressed to Graves' ophthalmopathy. Each CDR3 is given with its conserved first and last residue. A D gene is named only where the DNA matches it firmly. The size field is filled for only some rows; it gives once, few, many or a size class.

D gene	V gene	J gene	clone size	CDR3 DNA	CDR3 protein
NA	TRBV4-1	TRBJ2-5	few	TGCGCCAGCAGCCAAGATGTCAGTTTAGAGACCCAGTACTTC	CASSQDVSLETQYF
TRBD2	TRBV20-1	TRBJ2-2	NA	TGCAGTGCTCGGGGCCCTCTTCCGGGACTAGCGGGGGGGAACACCGGGGAGCTGTTTTTT	CSARGPLPGLAGGNTGELFF
NA	TRBV20-1	TRBJ2-3	NA	TGCAGTGCTACCTCGACAGGCCTTAGGTTGAGCACAGATACGCAGTATTTT	CSATSTGLRLSTDTQYF
TRBD1	TRBV2	TRBJ1-2	many	TGTGCCAGCAGTTCCACTACAGGGACAGGGGTAGGCTACACCTTC	CASSSTTGTGVGYTF
NA	TRBV20-1	TRBJ1-1	many	TGCAGTGCTAGAGGGGTCCCCGAGAACACTGAAGCTTTCTTT	CSARGVPENTEAFF
NA	TRBV6-5	TRBJ1-2	many	TGTGCCAGCAGTTACTCGACCGGGGAGGACTATGGCTACACCTTC	CASSYSTGEDYGYTF
TRBD1	TRBV29-1	TRBJ1-5	NA	TGCAGCGTTCAGACAGGGATTAGTCAGCCCCAGCATTTT	CSVQTGISQPQHF
NA	TRBV3-1	TRBJ1-2	many	TGTGCCAGCAGCCAAGATACAGCCAGGGACTATGGCTACACCTTC	CASSQDTARDYGYTF
NA	TRBV12-3/TRBV12-4	TRBJ2-2	few	TGTGCCAGCAGCCAGACGGGGGGCCGCACCGGGGAGCTGTTTTTT	CASSQTGGRTGELFF
TRBD1	TRBV7-9	TRBJ2-7	many	TGTGCCAGCAGCGACGGGACAGGTTTTGCCGAGCAGTACTTC	CASSDGTGFAEQYF
NA	TRBV18	TRBJ2-1	many	TGTGCCAGCTCACCAGGGGAAAGAGGGGACAATGAGCAGTTCTTC	CASSPGERGDNEQFF
TRBD1	TRBV20-1	TRBJ1-4	NA	TGCAGTGCTAGAGATAGGGCAGGGGGCGATGAAAAACTGTTTTTT	CSARDRAGGDEKLFF
TRBD2	TRBV18	TRBJ2-7	NA	TGTGCCAGCTCACCGTCGGGGAGGGGCTCCTACGAGCAGTACTTC	CASSPSGRGSYEQYF
NA	TRBV6-5	TRBJ1-1	few	TGTGCCAGCAGTTACGAAGGTTGGGGCACTGAAGCTTTCTTT	CASSYEGWGTEAFF
NA	TRBV7-2	TRBJ2-1	NA	TGTGCCAGCAGCTTGGACAGTCTGGGGGTTGAGCAGTTCTTC	CASSLDSLGVEQFF
TRBD2	TRBV12-3/TRBV12-4	TRBJ2-3	many	TGTGCCAGCAGTATCACCGGGACTAGCGGGGCCCCAGATACGCAGTATTTT	CASSITGTSGAPDTQYF
TRBD1	TRBV3-1	TRBJ1-1	many	TGTGCCAGCAGACACGGGACAGGGGTTAGTGAAGCTTTCTTT	CASRHGTGVSEAFF
TRBD1	TRBV11-2	TRBJ2-1	few	TGTGCCAGCACCGGATTCAAGGACAGGGATTACAATGAGCAGTTCTTC	CASTGFKDRDYNEQFF
NA	TRBV19	TRBJ1-6	NA	TGTGCCAGTAGTATAGATGGAAATTCACCCCTCCACTTT	CASSIDGNSPLHF
NA	TRBV3-1	TRBJ1-2	NA	TGTGCCAGCAGCCAAGCGGCATACACCAGCTATGGCTACACCTTC	CASSQAAYTSYGYTF
NA	TRBV7-3	TRBJ2-2	many	TGTGCCAGCACCCCTGGGTCAAACACCGGGGAGCTGTTTTTT	CASTPGSNTGELFF
TRBD1	TRBV6-1	TRBJ2-5	NA	TGTGCCAGCAGTGCCTACGGGACAGGGGTTAGGAGGGGACAAGAGACCCAGTACTTC	CASSAYGTGVRRGQETQYF
TRBD1	TRBV20-1	TRBJ2-7	NA	TGCAGTGCTCAACAGGGGTTACCCTACGAGCAGTACTTC	CSAQQGLPYEQYF
TRBD1	TRBV9	TRBJ2-1	NA	TGTGCCAGCAGCAGACTGGACAGGGCTTCCTACAATGAGCAGTTCTTC	CASSRLDRASYNEQFF
TRBD1	TRBV7-8	TRBJ1-4	NA	TGTGCCAGCAGCCAGTCCTCAGGGGGCATAACTAATGAAAAACTGTTTTTT	CASSQSSGGITNEKLFF
NA	TRBV27	TRBJ2-4	few	TGTGCCAGCACTTCAAAGGGGGGAGTCCAAAACATTCAGTACTTC	CASTSKGGVQNIQYF
NA	TRBV27	TRBJ2-7	many	TGTGCCAGCAGTTTACGAGAGAGCTCCTACGAGCAGTACTTC	CASSLRESSYEQYF
NA	TRBV9	TRBJ2-3	NA	TGTGCCAGCAGCGTACGAGGGAACGCATCAGATACGCAGTATTTT	CASSVRGNASDTQYF
NA	TRBV19	TRBJ1-2	few	TGTGCCAGTCGAGAACAGGGTCTAAACTATGGCTACACCTTC	CASREQGLNYGYTF
NA	TRBV13	TRBJ1-1	NA	TGTGCCAGCAGCCGCCGACAGGAGATGAACACTGAAGCTTTCTTT	CASSRRQEMNTEAFF